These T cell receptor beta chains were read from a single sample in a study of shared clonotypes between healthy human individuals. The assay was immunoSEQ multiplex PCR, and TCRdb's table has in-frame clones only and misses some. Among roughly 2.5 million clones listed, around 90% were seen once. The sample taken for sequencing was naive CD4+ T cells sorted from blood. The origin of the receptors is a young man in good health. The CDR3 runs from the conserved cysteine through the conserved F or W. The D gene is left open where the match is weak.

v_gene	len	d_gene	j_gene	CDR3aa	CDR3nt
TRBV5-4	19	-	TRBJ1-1	CASSLARVGTPSRGTEAFF	TGTGCCAGCAGCTTGGCCAGGGTCGGGACTCCCTCTAGAGGCACTGAAGCTTTCTTT
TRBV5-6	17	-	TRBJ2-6	CASTPRALSSGANVLTF	TGTGCCAGCACCCCCCGGGCTCTTAGCTCTGGGGCCAACGTCCTGACTTTC
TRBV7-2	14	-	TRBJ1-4	CASSSTRTNEKLFF	TGTGCCAGCAGCTCCACCCGGACTAATGAAAAACTGTTTTTT
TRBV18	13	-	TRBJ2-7	CASSRGLDNEQYF	TGTGCCAGCTCACGAGGGTTGGACAACGAGCAGTACTTC
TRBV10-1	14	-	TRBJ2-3	CASSESLAADTQYF	TGCGCCAGCAGTGAGTCTCTAGCCGCAGATACGCAGTATTTT
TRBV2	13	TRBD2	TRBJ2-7	CASRPTSGAEQYF	TGTGCCAGCAGACCGACTAGCGGGGCCGAGCAGTACTTC
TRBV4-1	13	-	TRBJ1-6	CASSQVGYSPLHF	TGCGCCAGCAGCCAAGTGGGGTATTCACCCCTCCACTTT
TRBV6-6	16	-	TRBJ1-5	CASSSNQGHSNQPQHF	TGTGCCAGCAGCTCCAACCAGGGTCATAGCAATCAGCCCCAGCATTTT
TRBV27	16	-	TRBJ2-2	CASSFSRSPPPGELFF	TGTGCCAGCAGTTTTTCCCGGTCCCCGCCCCCCGGGGAGCTGTTTTTT
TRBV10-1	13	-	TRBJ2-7	CASSAGIFYEQYF	TGCGCCAGCAGTGCCGGGATATTCTACGAGCAGTACTTC
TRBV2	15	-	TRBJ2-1	CASSTTGRAYNEQFF	TGTGCCAGCAGTACAACCGGCAGGGCCTACAATGAGCAGTTCTTC
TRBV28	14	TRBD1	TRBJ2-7	CASSSGTGKNEQYF	TGTGCCAGCAGTTCCGGGACAGGGAAAAACGAGCAGTACTTC
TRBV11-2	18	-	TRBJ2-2	CASSNPPGVRQSTGELFF	TGTGCCAGCAGCAATCCGCCGGGAGTTCGTCAAAGCACCGGGGAGCTGTTTTTT
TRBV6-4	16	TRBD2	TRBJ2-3	CASSAEAGGSTDTQYF	TGTGCCAGCAGTGCAGAAGCGGGGGGCAGCACAGATACGCAGTATTTT
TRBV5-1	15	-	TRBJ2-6	CASGMEVFGANVLTF	TGCGCCAGCGGAATGGAAGTATTTGGGGCCAACGTCCTGACTTTC
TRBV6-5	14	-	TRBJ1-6	CASGQGSYNSPLHF	TGTGCCAGCGGGCAGGGGTCCTATAATTCACCCCTCCACTTT